This entry concerns a single T cell receptor (beta chain). The specificity of this receptor is unknown. Base qualities are not at hand, and no much larger clone is one base apart. This specimen comes from a study of vaccination effects on CD4 cells after COVID-19 (dated by TCRdb to 2022 to 2024). Regarding the complete study: Two doses of either the BNT162b2 or the mRNA-1273 mRNA SARS-CoV-2 vaccine were administered to participants. The full study included some 10 COVID-19 convalescent patients and a few SARS-CoV-2-naive healthy vaccine recipients. In both COVID-19 convalescent patients and infection-naive vaccine recipients, the study compared SARS-CoV-2 spike-specific CD4+ TCR repertoires from before mRNA vaccination with those from after it. In the study, cultures from other donors were sequenced using the Oncomine TCR Beta short-read assay on an Illumina iSeq 100. The study at large found these results: In healthy vaccine recipients, vaccine-induced clones were almost all SARS-CoV-2 mono-reactive, with only 1 of 255 cross-reactive with common cold coronaviruses. The study was limited by a small number of convalescent patients, and early post-infection timepoints were lacking. Marked clonal contraction was observed in both infection-induced and vaccine-induced clones at late post-vaccination timepoints, consistent with waning T cell responses.

In the ViraFEST assay, PBMC were stimulated with viral peptide pools, and TCR sequencing was then used to find antigen-specific CD4+ T cell clonotypes based on their expansion. After more than nine days of culture, CD4+ T cells were isolated with the EasySep CD4+ T cell isolation kit. Negative nucleocapsid antibody results before and after vaccination confirmed that the healthy vaccine recipients had no prior SARS-CoV-2 infection. Each well held roughly 2.2 million PBMC cultured in IMDM containing approximately 5.3% human AB serum, 8 to 10 IU/ml IL-2 and gentamicin, along with about 9.3 ug/ml peptides. Half of the culture medium was replaced with fresh IL-2-containing medium on days 3 and 7. Each peptide stimulation condition was cultured in triplicate wells unless otherwise noted. PBMC were separated from whole blood using Ficoll-Paque Plus gradient centrifugation and were then either cryopreserved at -140C or used fresh. The spike proteins of SARS-CoV-2 and of the common cold coronaviruses HCoV-NL63, HCoV-OC43 and HCoV-229E were spanned by overlapping peptide pools. The QIAamp micro DNA kit was used to extract genomic DNA from the cultured CD4+ T cells.

Library creation used the immunoSEQ multiplex PCR assay. DNA from the cultured, isolated CD4+ T cells was subjected to TCR beta CDR3 sequencing. In the source study's methods: Non-productive TCR sequences were removed and reads were trimmed to the CDR3 region, keeping CDR3s of at least 7 amino acids. The MANAFEST web app was used to pick out antigen-specific clonotypes by comparing their expansion in peptide wells with that in reference cultures. Positive clones required FDR<0.05 expansion versus reference and all other wells, odds ratio above 5, and frequency above 0.1% in two replicate wells. A clonotype was called cross-reactive if it was significantly expanded both in SARS-CoV-2 spike wells and in at least one common cold coronavirus spike condition. CDR3 similarity was assessed by Levenshtein distance with the stringdist R package, and unrooted trees were built with ape in R 3.6.1. Here the immuneACCESS table is served through TCRdb, limited to in-frame sequences with V and J called. Missing clones are a known gap in these copies; in checked studies unresolved V genes cover under half, and the rest lacks a known reason. The D gene and trimming were derived from the DNA, and the V and J assignments and clone size from that table. Within this sample are tens of thousands of clones, with approximately 64% of them counted one time only. Of the sample, around 12% falls within the top ten clones.

The source of this sequence is a human donor who received a COVID-19 vaccine. Specimen: CD4+ T cells from PBMCs cultured with HCoV-OC43 spike peptides, collected before COVID-19 vaccination. The cell subset or site tag for this specimen amounts to: HCoV-OC43 spike overlapping peptide pool stimulation.

The encoded CDR3 is CASSTGTANEKLFF. In nucleotides, the sequence is TGCGCCAGCAGCACCGGGACAGCTAATGAAAAACTGTTTTTT. Recombination joined TRBV5-1 with TRBJ1-4; TRBD1 agrees with 7 junctional bases. Via the germline V gene, CDR1 is SGHRS and CDR2 YFSETQ. The CDR3 contains 14 residues, cysteine and phenylalanine counted. The only DNA kept is the CDR3, 42 bases in frame from the first base. V loses 4 bases at its end and J loses 3 bases; junction bases beyond the gene matches: 3.